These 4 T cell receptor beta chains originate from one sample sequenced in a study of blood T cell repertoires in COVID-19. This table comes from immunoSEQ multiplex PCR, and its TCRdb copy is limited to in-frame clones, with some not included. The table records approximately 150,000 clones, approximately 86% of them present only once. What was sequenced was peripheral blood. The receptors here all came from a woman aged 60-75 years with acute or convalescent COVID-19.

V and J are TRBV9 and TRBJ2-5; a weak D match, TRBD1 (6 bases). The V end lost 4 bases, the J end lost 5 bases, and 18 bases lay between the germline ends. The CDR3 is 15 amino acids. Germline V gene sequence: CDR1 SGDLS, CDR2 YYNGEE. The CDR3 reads CASSSARTARETQYF. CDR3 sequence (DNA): TGTGCCAGCAGCTCCGCGCGGACAGCGCGTGAGACCCAGTACTTC.

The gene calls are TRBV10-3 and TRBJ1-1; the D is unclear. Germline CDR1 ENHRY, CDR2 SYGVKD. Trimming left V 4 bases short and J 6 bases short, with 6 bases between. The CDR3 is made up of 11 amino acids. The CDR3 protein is CAISATAEAFF. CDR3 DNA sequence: TGTGCCATCAGTGCAACGGCTGAAGCTTTCTTT.

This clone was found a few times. CDR3 loop: CASSLGGTATYEQYF. CDR3 coding DNA: TGTGCCAGCAGCTTAGGAGGGACAGCAACCTACGAGCAGTACTTC. The V and J genes are TRBV11-3 and TRBJ2-7; TRBD1 aligns across 7 bases. This CDR3 has 15 amino acids. The germline V gene has CDR1 SGHNT and CDR2 YENEEA. Trimming removed 1 base from V and 2 bases from J; junction bases left unmatched: 5.

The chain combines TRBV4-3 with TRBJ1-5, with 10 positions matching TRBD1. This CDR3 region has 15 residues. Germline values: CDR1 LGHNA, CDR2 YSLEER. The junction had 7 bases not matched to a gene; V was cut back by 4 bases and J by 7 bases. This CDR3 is CASSPGTGEGQPQHF. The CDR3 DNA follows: TGCGCCAGCAGCCCCGGGACAGGGGAGGGACAGCCCCAGCATTTT.